The entry below gives a single T cell receptor beta chain sequence along with its context. The antigen is undetermined. Libraries were prepared by immunoSEQ multiplex PCR; TCRdb keeps only in-frame clonotypes and omits some of them. The table has about 17,000 clones, roughly 85% seen once; the top ten hold roughly a third. This entry is derived from a study of T cell therapy after organ transplantation. Study as a whole: Long-term post-therapy samples: blood collected 20 to 29 weeks after completing therapy.

Time point given: 20-29 weeks after completion of therapy. With 4 bases clipped from V and 7 bases from J, the junction kept 3 bases outside the gene matches. Germline V gene sequence: CDR1 SGHDT, CDR2 YYEEEE. The CDR3 is 13 residues long. The sequence was collected from a human patient who had received a solid organ transplant and had CMV disease. Some T cells may be provided by the graft donor. The chain couples TRBV5-6 to TRBJ2-2; 8 nucleotides match TRBD2. The material was CD8+ T cells from blood, obtained after autologous CMV-specific T cell therapy. CDR3 nucleotides: TGTGCCAGCAGCCGACTAGCGTACGGGGAGCTGTTTTTT. It is translated as CASSRLAYGELFF.